This entry lists 12 T cell receptor beta chains sequenced from one sample in a study of shared clonotypes between healthy human individuals. Repertoires were generated with immunoSEQ multiplex PCR, while TCRdb's copy carries only in-frame clones and drops some. In the table there are around 1,900,000 clones, around 95% of which are singletons. CD45RO-negative CD8 cells positively selected for CCR7 made up the naive population, which excluded terminally differentiated effector memory CD45RA+ cells. The specimen sequenced was naive CD8+ T cells from PBMCs. The receptors were gathered from a man aged 18 to 35 in good health. Some clones in this sample may be carry-over from other donors' samples.

This sequence joins TRBV7-9 and TRBJ2-7; TRBD2 matches 11 bases. Trimming took 1 base from V and 5 from J; bases not matched to a gene: 1. Germline V CDR1 and CDR2: SEHNR, FQNEAQ (reference sequence). The CDR3 length is 14 residues. The CDR3: CASSLVAGGHEQYF. The DNA of the CDR3 is TGTGCCAGCAGCTTAGTAGCGGGAGGGCACGAGCAGTACTTC. The full variable domain, its missing parts supplied by reference TRBV7-9 and TRBJ2-7, is DTGVSQNPRHKITKRGQNVTFRCDPISEHNRLYWYRQTLGQGPEFLTYFQNEAQLEKSRLLSDRFSAERPKGSFSTLEIQRTEQGDSAMYLCASSLVAGGHEQYFGPGTRLTVT.

A word on this clone: At the DNA level, this CDR3 is encoded by other sequences in the same sample as well. This chain links TRBV9 with TRBJ1-4; D perhaps matches TRBD1 (5 bases). This CDR3 has 15 amino acids. The germline CDR1 and CDR2 sequences are SGDLS and YYNGEE. Trimming shortened V by 1 base and J by 0 bases, and 7 bases separated the two germline ends. CDR3 protein: CASSVRGATNEKLFF. Written as DNA, the CDR3 is TGTGCCAGCAGCGTAAGGGGTGCAACTAATGAAAAACTGTTTTTT.

This chain links TRBV7-3 with TRBJ2-1, with TRBD2 matching over 7 bases. V trimming: 5 bases; J trimming: 0 bases; junction bases outside the gene matches: 7. CDR1 is SGHTA and CDR2 is FQGTGA in the germline V gene. This CDR3 comprises 16 residues. The CDR3 DNA reads as TGTGCCAGCAGCCCAAGGGGAGGGAGCTCCTACAATGAGCAGTTCTTC. Encoded protein: CASSPRGGSSYNEQFF.

This chain uses TRBV10-3 with TRBJ2-6; D unresolved. The CDR3 length is 18 residues. CDR1 is ENHRY and CDR2 is SYGVKD in the germline V gene. The V end was cut by 3 bases, the J end by 0 bases, with 15 bases between. The CDR3 DNA reads TGTGCCATCAGTGACCCCCGGGCCGTAAGCTCTGGGGCCAACGTCCTGACTTTC. It encodes CAISDPRAVSSGANVLTF.

This chain uses TRBV7-9 with TRBJ2-5, with D hard to call. The length of the CDR3 is 12 residues. Between the trimmed V and J ends, which lost 3 bases and 2 bases, there was a span of 4 bases. Germline V CDR1 and CDR2: SEHNR, FQNEAQ (reference sequence). The CDR3 spells CASSLWQETQYF. The CDR3 DNA follows: TGTGCCAGCAGCTTGTGGCAAGAGACCCAGTACTTC.

This clone was found once. This sequence joins TRBV7-9 and TRBJ1-2; D gene uncertain. The germline V gene encodes CDR1 SEHNR and CDR2 FQNEAQ (reference sequence). The ends were cut back, 7 bases at V and 3 bases at J, with 12 bases in the middle. The CDR3 covers 13 residues. DNA for the CDR3: TGTGCCAGCACCCACTTCCCCGACTATGGCTACACCTTC. Protein product: CASTHFPDYGYTF.

V and J are TRBV19 and TRBJ2-3, with D hard to call. Germline V gene data show CDR1 as LNHDA and CDR2 as SQIVND (reference sequence). V was clipped by 3 bases and J by 0 bases, with 7 bases between them. The CDR3 covers 14 residues. The CDR3 protein is CASSIFHSTDTQYF. CDR3 sequence (DNA): TGTGCCAGTAGTATTTTTCATAGCACAGATACGCAGTATTTT.

V gene TRBV5-6 combines with J gene TRBJ2-7, with 8 bases identical to TRBD1. Trimming cost V 0 bases and J 4 bases; bases outside gene matches: 6. Germline CDR1 is SGHDT and CDR2 is YYEEEE. The CDR3 contains 15 residues. The CDR3 region is CASSLAVTGAYEQYF. The CDR3 DNA sequence: TGTGCCAGCAGCTTGGCCGTGACAGGGGCGTACGAGCAGTACTTC.

The gene calls are TRBV19 and TRBJ1-1, with 7 bases matching TRBD1. The CDR3 consists of 12 residues. Trimming cost V 6 bases and J 4 bases; bases outside gene matches: 2. Germline values: CDR1 LNHDA, CDR2 SQIVND (reference sequence). The CDR3 DNA reads as TGTGCCAGTAGACGACAGGGCACTGAAGCTTTCTTT. Its translation is CASRRQGTEAFF. Filled out from reference TRBV19 and TRBJ1-1, the complete variable domain reads DGGITQSPKYLFRKEGQNVTLSCEQNLNHDAMYWYRQDPGQGLRLIYYSQIVNDFQKGDIAEGYSVSREKKESFPLTVTSAQKNPTAFYLCASRRQGTEAFFGQGTRLTVV.

The chain employs TRBV4-1 and TRBJ2-1; 7 bases fit TRBD2. CDR1 is MGHRA and CDR2 is YSYEKL in the germline V gene. Trimming removed 3 bases from V and 9 bases from J; junction bases left unmatched: 5. CDR3 length: 13 residues. The CDR3 DNA follows: TGCGCCAGCAGCCATCCTAGCGGTTCTGAGCAGTTCTTC. Its protein product is CASSHPSGSEQFF.

This chain connects TRBV5-6 to TRBJ2-1, with no clear D. The CDR3 has 15 residues. CDR1 and CDR2 from the germline V gene are SGHDT and YYEEEE. Trimming removed 0 bases at V and 6 bases at J, with 13 bases between. CDR3 protein: CASSLAVANLNEQFF. Written as DNA, the CDR3 is TGTGCCAGCAGCTTGGCGGTGGCAAACCTCAATGAGCAGTTCTTC.

The V and J genes are TRBV19 and TRBJ1-5, with D possibly TRBD1 on 6 matching bases. Germline lookup yields CDR1 LNHDA and CDR2 SQIVND (reference sequence). CDR3 length: 16 residues. With 5 bases removed from V and 5 bases from J, the gap between germline ends came to 19 bases. This CDR3 is CASSPLTGGVDQPQHF. The CDR3 nucleotides are TGTGCCAGTAGTCCCCTGACAGGAGGGGTCGATCAGCCCCAGCATTTT.